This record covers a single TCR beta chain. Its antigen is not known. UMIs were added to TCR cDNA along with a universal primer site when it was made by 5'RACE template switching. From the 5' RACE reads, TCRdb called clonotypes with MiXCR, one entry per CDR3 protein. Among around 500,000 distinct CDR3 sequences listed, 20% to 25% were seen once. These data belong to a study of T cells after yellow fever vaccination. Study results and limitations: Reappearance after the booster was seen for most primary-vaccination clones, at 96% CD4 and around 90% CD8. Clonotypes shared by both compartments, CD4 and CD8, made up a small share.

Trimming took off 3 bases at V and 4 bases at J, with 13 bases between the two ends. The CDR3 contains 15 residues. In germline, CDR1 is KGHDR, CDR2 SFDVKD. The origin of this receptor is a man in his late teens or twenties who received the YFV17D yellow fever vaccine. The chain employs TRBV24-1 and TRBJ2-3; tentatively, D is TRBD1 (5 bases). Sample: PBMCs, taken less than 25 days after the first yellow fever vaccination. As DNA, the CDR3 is TGTGCCACCAGTGATCCTAAGATCAGGGCAGATACGCAGTATTTT. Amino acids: CATSDPKIRADTQYF.